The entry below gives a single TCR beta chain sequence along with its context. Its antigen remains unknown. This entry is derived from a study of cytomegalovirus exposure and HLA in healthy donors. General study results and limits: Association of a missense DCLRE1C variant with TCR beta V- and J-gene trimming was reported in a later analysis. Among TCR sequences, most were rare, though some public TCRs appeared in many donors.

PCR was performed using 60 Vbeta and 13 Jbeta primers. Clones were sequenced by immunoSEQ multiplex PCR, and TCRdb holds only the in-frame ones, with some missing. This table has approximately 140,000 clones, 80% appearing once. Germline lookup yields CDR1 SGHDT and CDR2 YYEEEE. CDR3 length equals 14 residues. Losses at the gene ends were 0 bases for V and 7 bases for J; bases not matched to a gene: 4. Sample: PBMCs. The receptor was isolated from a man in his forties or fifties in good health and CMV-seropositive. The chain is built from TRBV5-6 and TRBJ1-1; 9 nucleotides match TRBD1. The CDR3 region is CASSLVGQGYEAFF. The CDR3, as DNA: TGTGCCAGCAGCTTGGTGGGACAGGGATATGAAGCTTTCTTT.